This T cell receptor (beta chain) was recovered during a study of T cell changes during pregnancy in multiple sclerosis. Profiling relied on immunoSEQ multiplex PCR, and the TCRdb table lists in-frame clones only, not all of them. The data contain some 95,000 clones, around 92% of them singletons. V lost 7 bases, J lost 3 bases, and 16 bases lay in between. Germline V gene data show CDR1 as ENHRY and CDR2 as SYGVKD. CDR3 length equals 15 residues. The gene calls are TRBV10-3 and TRBJ2-1, with D possibly being TRBD2 (6 bases). This clonotype was obtained from a female donor with multiple sclerosis, enrolled in a pregnancy study. Sample: peripheral blood, taken in the first trimester of pregnancy. CDR3: CAITQGLGDYNEQFF. The DNA for the CDR3 is TGTGCCATCACCCAGGGACTGGGAGACTACAATGAGCAGTTCTTC.